The source of this T cell receptor (beta chain) is a study of blood T cell repertoires in COVID-19. Overall study: Specimens from acute and convalescent COVID-19 originated in the United States, Italy and Spain. In each case, the material was cDNA or gDNA derived from T cells, B-cell-depleted T cells, or PBMCs.

The CDR3 is 16 residues long. The germline V gene has CDR1 LNHNV and CDR2 YYDKDF (reference sequence). V lost 3 bases and J lost 4, with 17 bases in between. Repertoires were generated with immunoSEQ multiplex PCR, while TCRdb's copy carries only in-frame clones and drops some. This table holds 470,000 or so clones, 75% to 90% found once. The TCR originated in a woman aged 25 to 45 with acute or convalescent COVID-19. The chain uses TRBV15 and TRBJ2-3; TRBD1 might be the D (5 bases). Sequenced sample: peripheral blood. CDR3 protein: CATSRESRAISDTQYF. Here the CDR3 DNA reads TGTGCCACCAGCAGGGAATCCAGGGCAATATCAGATACGCAGTATTTT.